The TCR beta chain described here comes from a study of blood T cell repertoires in COVID-19. Only in-frame clones appear in the TCRdb table, and some are missing; sequencing was by immunoSEQ multiplex PCR. Of 250,000 or so clones listed, 75% to 90% were seen once; the top ten hold roughly 3%. The sample taken for sequencing was PBMCs or T cells enriched from blood (not recorded which). This TCR was sampled from a woman between 40 and 55 years old who had been exposed to COVID-19.

As DNA, the CDR3 is TGTGCCAGCAGCCCACACCCCGACTTTAACACTGAAGCTTTCTTT. Protein product: CASSPHPDFNTEAFF. The chain combines TRBV7-3 with TRBJ1-1, with unresolved D. Trimming stripped 5 bases from V and 2 bases from J, with 15 bases between. In germline, CDR1 is SGHTA, CDR2 FQGTGA. The CDR3 is 15 residues long.